This T cell receptor beta chain was identified during a study of blood T cell repertoires in COVID-19. Overall study context: Acute and convalescent COVID-19 samples came from the United States, Italy and Spain. Sample material is recorded as cDNA or gDNA derived from T cells, B-cell-depleted T cells, or PBMCs.

Germline V gene data show CDR1 as SEHNR and CDR2 as FQNEAQ (reference sequence). The CDR3 spans 15 residues. V shed 1 base and J shed 4 bases, with 13 bases lying between them. Under the authors' procedure: Amplifying reference gene primers gave estimates of nucleated cell counts. This table comes from immunoSEQ multiplex PCR, and its TCRdb copy is limited to in-frame clones, with some not included. V and J calls and clone size are given by that table; D and trimming were obtained from the DNA. The profile shows 200,000 to 250,000 clones, under 95% of them singletons. The rearrangement uses TRBV7-9 and TRBJ1-1; possible D gene TRBD1, 5 bases. The sequence was obtained from a man aged 25 to 45 with acute or convalescent COVID-19. Sequenced sample: peripheral blood. The CDR3: CASSLDGRGVTEAFF. The CDR3 DNA reads TGTGCCAGCAGCTTAGACGGGAGGGGTGTCACTGAAGCTTTCTTT.